One T cell receptor (beta chain) is described in this entry. The CDR3 has 14 residues. V gave up 6 bases and J gave up 2 bases; unmatched junction bases: 3. Germline assignment: CDR1 ENHRY and CDR2 SYGVKD. The PCR contained 60 Vbeta and 13 Jbeta primers. Method: immunoSEQ multiplex PCR; TCRdb's copy keeps in-frame clones and lacks some. The table shows tens of thousands of clones, with about four fifths occurring only once. This specimen comes from a study of cytomegalovirus exposure and HLA in healthy donors. The chain is built from TRBV10-3 and TRBJ2-7, with 11 nucleotides matching TRBD1. The material sequenced was PBMCs. This TCR was recovered from a woman aged 25 to 39 in good health and CMV-seronegative. The CDR3 nucleotides are TGTGCCATCAGACCGGGACAGGGGGCCTACGAGCAGTACTTC. It encodes CAIRPGQGAYEQYF.